The 13 T cell receptor beta chains presented below share a single source sample, sequenced in a study of CXCR3-negative and CXCR3-positive naive CD8 T cells. Via 5' RACE with UMI labels, TRB cDNA libraries were prepared. TCRdb re-called the 5' RACE reads; every CDR3 protein appears as one record, without DNA. With approximately 3,100 distinct CDR3 sequences in the sample, the ten largest clones hold over 1.3%. Points from the study as a whole: CXCR3-positive naive cells carried more hydrophobic TRB CDR3s than CXCR3-negative naive cells did.

No antigen is known for these receptors. Input material: naive CXCR3+ CD8+ T cells from blood. Subset specified: CD45RO-CCR7+CD27+CD95- naive CD8+ T cells expressing CXCR3 (TNR3+). Receptors originate from a human donor in good health. Some clones in this sample may be carry-over from other donors' samples.

Its frequency marks this clonotype as medium-sized. The chain has TRBV11-3 and TRBJ2-3; TCRdb reports TRBD1, a call that lacks DNA to check it against. Looked up from germline, CDR1 is SGHNT and CDR2 is YENEEA. The CDR3 consists of 15 residues. The CDR3 sequence: CASSLRQGYTDTQYF.

The rearrangement joins TRBV29-1 to TRBJ2-7. Germline CDR1 is SQVTM and CDR2 is ANQGSEA. The CDR3 length is 13 residues. The CDR3 protein is CSVDLGGTYEQYF.

According to its frequency, this clonotype is medium-sized. This chain joins TRBV29-1 and TRBJ2-1; lacking DNA, the TRBD2 call made by TCRdb goes unchecked. The CDR3 runs 16 residues. CDR1 and CDR2 from the germline V gene are SQVTM and ANQGSEA. The CDR3 spells CSVEALAEETYNEQFF.

The rearrangement uses TRBV11-3 and TRBJ2-5; TCRdb returns TRBD2, unconfirmable since there is no DNA. Germline lookup yields CDR1 SGHNT and CDR2 YENEEA. This CDR3 contains 16 residues. The CDR3 is CASSPWTSGDQETQYF.

This clonotype is called medium-sized (0.01 to 0.1%) based on its frequency. J is TRBJ2-3 and V is TRBV11-2. The CDR3 covers 13 residues. CDR1 is SGHAT and CDR2 is FQNNGV in the germline V gene. CDR3 region: CASSLEPTDTQYF.

This clonotype is deemed medium-sized by its frequency. The chain carries TRBV7-9 and TRBJ2-1. The CDR3 is 13 residues long. The germline V gene has CDR1 SEHNR and CDR2 FQNEAQ (reference sequence). The CDR3: CASSQNRNNEQFF.

This clonotype counts as medium-sized by frequency. V gene TRBV29-1 combines with J gene TRBJ2-2; TCRdb outputs TRBD1, but without DNA this stays unchecked. This CDR3 is 11 amino acids long. Germline CDR1 reads SQVTM; CDR2 reads ANQGSEA. The CDR3 spells CSAGTTGELFF.

This sequence joins TRBV9 and TRBJ1-1; checking the TCRdb D call of TRBD1 is not possible without DNA. Germline lookup yields CDR1 SGDLS and CDR2 YYNGEE. This CDR3 has 15 amino acids. The CDR3 protein is CASSVGGGADTEAFF.

By frequency, this clonotype is medium-sized. The rearrangement joins TRBV29-1 to TRBJ2-1; TCRdb lists TRBD2, though no DNA is available to test this call. In germline, CDR1 is SQVTM, CDR2 ANQGSEA. CDR3 size: 22 residues. CDR3 residues: CSVEGVPFGLAGGTSSYNEQFF.

The chain links TRBV7-2 to TRBJ2-1; TCRdb indicates TRBD2, and absent DNA this call remains unverified. CDR3 length equals 18 residues. The V gene's germline CDR1 is SGHTA and CDR2 FQGNSA. This chain's CDR3 is CASSPGTSGSRPATEQFF.

The chain is built from TRBV11-1 and TRBJ1-1; TCRdb gives TRBD1 as the D gene, but with no DNA this cannot be confirmed. CDR1 is SGHAT and CDR2 is FQDESV in the germline V gene (reference sequence). The length of the CDR3 is 13 residues. CDR3 amino acids: CASSFSPSTEAFF. Full variable domain (rest looked up from reference TRBV11-1 and TRBJ1-1): EAEVAQSPRYKITEKSQAVAFWCDPISGHATLYWYRQILGQGPELLVQFQDESVVDDSQLPKDRFSAERLKGVDSTLKIQPAELGDSAMYLCASSFSPSTEAFFGQGTRLTVV.

This clonotype is identified as medium-sized from frequency. The chain couples TRBV25-1 to TRBJ2-5; TCRdb designates TRBD1, a call that cannot be tested without DNA. The germline V gene has CDR1 MGHDK and CDR2 SYGVNS. This CDR3 has 15 amino acids. CDR3 residues: CASSLAAGAGETQYF.

Judged by frequency, this clonotype is medium-sized (0.01 to 0.1%). J is TRBJ1-2 and V is TRBV6-4; TCRdb's D call, TRBD1, is unchecked because there is no DNA. Germline V CDR1 and CDR2: MRHNA, SNTAGT. This CDR3 region has 15 residues. The CDR3 reads CASSDSPGANYGYTF.